This TCR beta chain was observed in a study of T cell responses to AZD1222 COVID-19 vaccine. As for the study in general: Second doses were pooled across both intervals (about 4 or about 12 weeks).

Remarks on this clone: Its antigen is still unknown.

Profiled with immunoSEQ multiplex PCR; TCRdb holds only in-frame clones, not every one. Of 100,000 to 120,000 clones in the sample, 70% to 90% are singletons; the top ten hold 3.2%. The V segment lost 4 bases and the J segment 2 bases; nucleotides outside the gene matches: 10. The CDR3 is 17 amino acids. Germline V lookup: CDR1 LNHDA, CDR2 SQIVND (reference sequence). Study-level findings and limits: Only five to seven AZD1222 recipients tested seropositive at baseline. It should be noted that donors were predominantly white British and more often female, and clonal diversity was possibly underestimated.

The chain has TRBV19 and TRBJ2-5; 10 bases match TRBD1. The source material was peripheral blood, sampled on day 0 of AZD1222 vaccination. The sequence derives from an adult in good health. CDR3 sequence: CASSTLPGQGIQETQYF. Written as DNA, the CDR3 is TGTGCCAGTAGTACCCTTCCGGGACAGGGGATACAAGAGACCCAGTACTTC.